The 20 T cell receptor beta chains presented below share a single source sample, sequenced in a study of blood T cell repertoires in COVID-19. Generated by immunoSEQ multiplex PCR, the TCRdb table keeps only in-frame clones and is missing some. The table has roughly 290,000 clones, nearly 90% seen once. Sequenced: PBMCs or T cells enriched from blood (not recorded which). These receptors were collected from a woman younger than 35 with acute COVID-19.

The CDR3 coding sequence is TGTGCCAGTAGTATTTTCTCAGGGTATAGCAATCAGCCCCAGCATTTT. Translating gives CASSIFSGYSNQPQHF. The chain carries TRBV19 and TRBJ1-5; a possible D gene is TRBD1 (5 bases). CDR1 and CDR2 from the germline V gene are LNHDA and SQIVND (reference sequence). The length of the CDR3 is 16 residues. V was clipped by 3 bases and J by 0 bases, with 12 bases between them. Drawing the rest from reference TRBV19 and TRBJ1-5, the complete variable domain is DGGITQSPKYLFRKEGQNVTLSCEQNLNHDAMYWYRQDPGQGLRLIYYSQIVNDFQKGDIAEGYSVSREKKESFPLTVTSAQKNPTAFYLCASSIFSGYSNQPQHFGDGTRLSIL.

V is TRBV12-5 and J is TRBJ2-2, with 14 bases matching TRBD2. CDR3 size: 20 residues. V gave up 2 bases and J gave up 1 base; unmatched junction bases: 9. In germline, CDR1 is LGHNT, CDR2 FRNRAP. Written as DNA, the CDR3 is TGTGCTAGTGGTTTGCTCTCCTCCGGGACTAGCGGGAGGAACACCGGGGAGCTGTTTTTT. Protein sequence: CASGLLSSGTSGRNTGELFF.

V usage is TRBV14 and J usage is TRBJ2-5; TRBD2 might be the D (5 bases). The V end lost 3 bases, the J end lost 12 bases, and 17 bases lay between the germline ends. The germline V gene has CDR1 SGHDN and CDR2 FVKESK. The CDR3 loop spans 13 amino acids. CDR3 sequence: CASSHQAGLGKYF. In DNA form, the CDR3 reads TGTGCCAGCAGCCACCAGGCGGGTCTAGGGAAGTACTTC.

The chain uses TRBV4-1 and TRBJ2-1; TRBD2 matches 8 bases. The CDR3 loop spans 16 amino acids. J lost 0 bases, V lost 4 bases, and 5 bases had no gene match. CDR1 MGHRA and CDR2 YSYEKL come from the germline V gene. The CDR3: CASSPLGTSSYNEQFF. CDR3 nucleotide sequence: TGCGCCAGCAGCCCGCTGGGGACTAGCTCCTACAATGAGCAGTTCTTC.

A few counts support this clone. The rearrangement uses TRBV4-1 and TRBJ2-7; D not resolved. This CDR3 contains 14 residues. The germline V gene encodes CDR1 MGHRA and CDR2 YSYEKL. Trimming removed 0 bases at V and 2 bases at J, with 8 bases between. CDR3 residues: CASSQDQVPYEQYF. In nucleotides, the CDR3 is TGCGCCAGCAGCCAAGATCAGGTGCCCTACGAGCAGTACTTC.

The CDR3 is CASSYSALKVEQFF. The CDR3 DNA reads as TGTGCCAGCAGTTATAGCGCCCTGAAGGTTGAGCAGTTCTTC. This rearrangement joins TRBV27 to TRBJ2-1; D possibly corresponds to TRBD2 (5 bases). The CDR3 totals 14 residues. CDR1 is MNHEY, CDR2 SMNVEV, per germline (reference sequence). Deletions cut 4 bases from V and 9 bases from J, with 16 bases between.

V and J are TRBV7-2 and TRBJ2-7; 8 bases match TRBD1. This CDR3 is 15 amino acids long. V lost 5 bases and J lost 3; bases outside the gene matches: 9. Germline V gene data show CDR1 as SGHTA and CDR2 as FQGNSA. The CDR3 loop is CASSGPGTGIYEQYF. CDR3 bases: TGTGCCAGCAGCGGTCCCGGGACAGGTATCTACGAGCAGTACTTC.

The V and J genes are TRBV27 and TRBJ2-1; 13 bases are shared with TRBD2. The CDR3 consists of 14 residues. The germline CDR1 and CDR2 sequences are MNHEY and SMNVEV (reference sequence). J gave up 7 bases and V 8 bases, and 5 bases lay outside the gene matches. CDR3 loop: CASARTSGSNEQFF. The CDR3 bases are TGTGCCAGCGCAAGGACTAGCGGGAGTAATGAGCAGTTCTTC.

The chain has TRBV11-2 and TRBJ1-2; TRBD1 is a possible D gene (6 bases). CDR3 size: 15 residues. V was clipped by 2 bases and J by 0 bases, with 10 bases between them. Germline CDR1 reads SGHAT; CDR2 reads FQNNGV. CDR3: CASSLQGNSNYGYTF. The DNA of the CDR3 is TGTGCCAGCAGCTTACAGGGGAATTCTAACTATGGCTACACCTTC.

The chain couples TRBV7-3 to TRBJ1-2; TRBD1 matches 8 bases. CDR1 is SGHTA, CDR2 FQGTGA, per germline. V lost 5 bases, J lost 4 bases, and 6 bases stayed unmatched. This CDR3 has 14 amino acids. CDR3 sequence (DNA): TGTGCCAGCAGCCTCCAAGGACAGGGCTATGGCTACACCTTC. Its protein product is CASSLQGQGYGYTF.

The CDR3 DNA is TGTGCCAGCAGTTGGAGCGGGACCTACAATGAGCAGTTCTTC. Amino acids: CASSWSGTYNEQFF. The rearrangement joins TRBV27 to TRBJ2-1; 7 bases match TRBD2. With 4 bases clipped from V and 2 bases from J, the junction kept 2 bases outside the gene matches. The CDR3 totals 14 residues. Germline CDR1 and CDR2: MNHEY and SMNVEV (reference sequence).

V and J are TRBV9 and TRBJ1-6, with 11 bases lining up with TRBD1. The germline CDR1 and CDR2 sequences are SGDLS and YYNGEE. V lost 3 bases to trimming and J lost 4 bases; unmatched junction nucleotides: 3. This CDR3 is built from 16 residues. CDR3 coding DNA: TGTGCCAGCAGCGCGAGGGACAGGGGGTATAATTCACCCCTCCACTTT. It encodes CASSARDRGYNSPLHF.

The chain employs TRBV4-1 and TRBJ2-1; D perhaps matches TRBD1 (6 bases). Germline CDR1 MGHRA, CDR2 YSYEKL. The CDR3 is made up of 17 amino acids. Trimming took off 1 base at V and 0 bases at J, with 13 bases between the two ends. In DNA form, the CDR3 reads TGCGCCAGCAGCCAAGCTCGACAGGCGAGCTCCTACAATGAGCAGTTCTTC. This codes for CASSQARQASSYNEQFF.

This chain links TRBV19 with TRBJ1-2, with TRBD1 matching over 7 bases. After removal of 3 bases from V and 0 bases from J, the junction contained 7 bases not matched to a gene. The length of the CDR3 is 16 residues. In germline, CDR1 is LNHDA, CDR2 SQIVND (reference sequence). CDR3 protein: CASSIRGQETNYGYTF. CDR3 nucleotide sequence: TGTGCCAGTAGTATCCGTGGACAGGAAACTAACTATGGCTACACCTTC.

V is TRBV18 and J is TRBJ1-2; D ambiguous. Germline-derived CDR1 and CDR2 are KGHSH and LQKENI. The CDR3 consists of 13 residues. With 3 bases removed from V and 1 base from J, the gap between germline ends came to 6 bases. This chain's CDR3 is CASSPTINYGYTF. CDR3 in DNA: TGTGCCAGCTCACCGACAATTAACTATGGCTACACCTTC.

This chain links TRBV18 with TRBJ1-5; D is perhaps TRBD1 (6 bases). Trimming pared 5 bases from V and 9 bases from J, leaving 14 bases between. This CDR3 comprises 13 residues. CDR1 KGHSH and CDR2 LQKENI come from the germline V gene. The CDR3 here is CASSWDTDGPQHF. The CDR3, as DNA: TGTGCCAGCTCATGGGACACCGATGGGCCCCAGCATTTT.

The chain combines TRBV2 with TRBJ2-2; 7 positions match TRBD2. The CDR3 runs to 14 residues. Per germline, CDR1 SNHLY and CDR2 FYNNEI. The V segment lost 3 bases and the J segment 6 bases; nucleotides outside the gene matches: 4. In nucleotides, the CDR3 is TGTGCCAGCAGTGATCCTCTAGCGGCCGGGGAGCTGTTTTTT. Residues: CASSDPLAAGELFF.

CDR3 sequence: CASSPQFAVSGNTIYF. In DNA, the CDR3 is TGCGCCAGCAGCCCCCAGTTTGCGGTCTCTGGAAACACCATATATTTT. V usage is TRBV4-1 and J usage is TRBJ1-3; D unresolved. V lost 4 bases, J lost 0 bases, and 13 bases lay in between. Germline V gene lookup returns CDR1 MGHRA and CDR2 YSYEKL. CDR3 size: 16 residues.

The rearrangement joins TRBV13 to TRBJ2-1; TRBD2 aligns across 13 bases. This CDR3 contains 15 residues. Germline CDR1 is PRHDT and CDR2 is FYEKMQ (reference sequence). With 5 bases clipped from V and 6 bases from J, the junction kept 4 bases outside the gene matches. CDR3 loop: CASSPLAGGFNEQFF. CDR3 DNA: TGTGCCAGCAGCCCACTAGCGGGAGGGTTCAATGAGCAGTTCTTC.

V usage is TRBV5-1 and J usage is TRBJ1-4; the match to TRBD1 covers 7 bases. This CDR3 contains 14 residues. The V and J ends lost 2 bases and 8 bases, in that order; junction bases with no gene match: 6. Germline-derived CDR1 and CDR2 are SGHRS and YFSETQ. The CDR3, as DNA: TGCGCCAGCAGCTTCAGGGGGTTAGAGGAAAAACTGTTTTTT. Translating gives CASSFRGLEEKLFF.